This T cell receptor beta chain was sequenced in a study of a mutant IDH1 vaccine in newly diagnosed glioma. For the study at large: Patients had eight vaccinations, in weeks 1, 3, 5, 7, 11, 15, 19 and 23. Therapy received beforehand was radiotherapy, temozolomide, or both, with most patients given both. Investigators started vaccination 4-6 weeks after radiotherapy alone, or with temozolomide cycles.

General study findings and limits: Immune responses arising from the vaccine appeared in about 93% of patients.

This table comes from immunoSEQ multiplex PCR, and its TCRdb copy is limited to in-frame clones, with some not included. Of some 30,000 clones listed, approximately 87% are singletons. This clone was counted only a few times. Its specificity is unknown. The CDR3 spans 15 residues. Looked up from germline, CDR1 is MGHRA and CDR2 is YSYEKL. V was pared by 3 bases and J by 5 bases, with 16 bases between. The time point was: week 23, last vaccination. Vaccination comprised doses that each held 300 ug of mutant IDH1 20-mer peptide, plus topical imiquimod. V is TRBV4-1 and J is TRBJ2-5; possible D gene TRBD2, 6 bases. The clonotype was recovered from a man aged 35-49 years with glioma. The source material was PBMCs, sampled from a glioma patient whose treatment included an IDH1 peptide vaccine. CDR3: CASSHPGAGKETQYF. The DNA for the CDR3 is TGCGCCAGCAGCCACCCCGGGGCGGGGAAGGAGACCCAGTACTTC.